The rows below give T cell receptor beta chains drawn from one sample of a study of blood T cells in healthy people across ages. MiXCR, run by TCRdb on the 5' RACE reads, gives a single entry per CDR3 protein. Of over 600,000 distinct CDR3 sequences listed, approximately 40% are singletons. The sequencing input was blood. Source of these receptors: a man at least 80 years old in good health. Both conserved end residues are part of each CDR3. The order of the fields is J gene, V gene, D gene, clone size, CDR3 DNA, CDR3 protein. The D gene is left open where the match is weak. Expanded clones are given a class, and other clones once, few, many or no size at all.

>TRBJ2-1|TRBV20-1|TRBD2|few
TGCAGTGCTAGACCCGGGACTAGCGGCAATGAGCAGTTCTTC
CSARPGTSGNEQFF
>TRBJ2-5|TRBV11-1|-|few
TGTGCCAGCAGCTCCGGGACGGCGCGTCAAGAGACCCAGTACTTC
CASSSGTARQETQYF
>TRBJ2-7|TRBV20-1|TRBD1|-
TGCAGTGCTACTGGTTTTGGGACAGGGACCTACGAGCAGTACTTC
CSATGFGTGTYEQYF
>TRBJ2-7|TRBV5-1|-|-
TGCGCCAGCAGCTTGGACGATTCCTACGAGCAGTACTTC
CASSLDDSYEQYF
>TRBJ1-5|TRBV4-1|-|-
TGCGCCAGCAGCCAAGTGCCAGGGGATAATCAGCCCCAGCATTTT
CASSQVPGDNQPQHF
>TRBJ1-2|TRBV12-3/TRBV12-4|-|-
TGTGCGCTTGGGGTGAACTATGGCTACACCTTC
CALGVNYGYTF
>TRBJ2-5|TRBV28|-|many
TGTGCCACCGTTGGGAGGCCCATTTTCAGGGAGCAGTACTTC
CATVGRPIFREQYF
>TRBJ2-7|TRBV7-2|-|-
TGTGCCAGCAGCTTCGGTAGCGGAAAATACAATGAGCAGTACTTC
CASSFGSGKYNEQYF
>TRBJ2-7|TRBV15|TRBD2|few
TGTGCCACCAGCAGACGGGCGGGAGGGCCATACGAGCAGTACTTC
CATSRRAGGPYEQYF
>TRBJ2-7|TRBV4-3|-|-
TGCGCCAGCAGCCTCGGAGACGGCCCGACCTACGAGCAGTACTTC
CASSLGDGPTYEQYF
>TRBJ2-1|TRBV3-1|TRBD2|-
TGTGCCAGCAGCCAACCCGGTAGCGGGAGCTACAATGAGCAGTTCTTC
CASSQPGSGSYNEQFF
>TRBJ2-7|TRBV10-3|-|-
TGTGCCATCAGTGAATCGGTGGGCTCAGCCTACGAGCAGTACTTC
CAISESVGSAYEQYF
>TRBJ2-2|TRBV12-3/TRBV12-4|TRBD2|-
TGTGCCAGCAGTTTCGCCACGGGAGGGACCGGGGAGCTGTTTTTT
CASSFATGGTGELFF
>TRBJ2-7|TRBV5-1|-|-
TGCGCCAGCAGCTTGGCCAGACAGGTGTGGGCAGGGAGGCAGTACTTC
CASSLARQVWAGRQYF
>TRBJ2-1|TRBV20-1|TRBD1|-
TGCAGTGCTAGCCAAACAGGGGGCGCGGGCAATGAGCAGTTCTTC
CSASQTGGAGNEQFF
>TRBJ1-6|TRBV5-6|-|-
TGTGCCAGCAGCTTGGGCCAGCTCAATAATTCACCCCTCCACTTT
CASSLGQLNNSPLHF
>TRBJ2-3|TRBV28|-|few
TGTGCCAGCAGTTTAGGACTAGGGGTAACACGACAGGGTAGGACAGATACGCAGTATTTT
CASSLGLGVTRQGRTDTQYF
>TRBJ1-3|TRBV7-2|-|-
TGTGCCAGCAGCCGAGCGAGGGATGACACCATATATTTT
CASSRARDDTIYF
>TRBJ2-1|TRBV24-1|TRBD2|few
TGTGCCACCAGTGATGCTAGCGGGGTTTACAATGAGCAGTTCTTC
CATSDASGVYNEQFF
>TRBJ2-7|TRBV5-6|TRBD1|few
TGTGCCAGCAGACGGGATCCGGGACAGTCCTACGAGCAGTACTTC
CASRRDPGQSYEQYF